This T cell receptor beta chain comes out of a study of regulatory T cells in long-lasting Graves disease. The wider study: Graves' patients, diagnosed recently, had received antithyroid drugs under 3 months.

Germline V gene data show CDR1 as MNHNS and CDR2 as SASEGT. J gave up 4 bases and V 6 bases, and 7 bases lay outside the gene matches. CDR3 length: 15 amino acids. There are many counts of this clonotype. With iRepertoire HTBI primers and Arm-PCR of CDR3 regions, TCR beta libraries were built. TCRdb reprocessed the multiplex PCR reads with MiXCR, giving one entry per CDR3 protein. The sample yields more than 450,000 distinct CDR3 sequences, roughly 17% seen once. As to time point: newly diagnosed GD, antithyroid drugs for less than 3 months. With RNA extracted from PBMCs as input, the TCR library was made. These data also featured in a second study, about T cells in Graves' hyperthyroidism and ophthalmopathy. From that second work: Ophthalmopathy was model-predicted a median around 6.1 months pre-onset.

The TCR comes from a middle-aged man with Graves disease. This specimen was peripheral blood mononuclear cells (PBMCs), taken at new diagnosis, from a patient treated with antithyroid drugs. The chain employs TRBV6-1 and TRBJ1-5, with TRBD1 matching over 9 bases. The CDR3 here is CASSPGTGRNQPQHF. The CDR3 region has the DNA TGTGCCAGCAGCCCTGGGACAGGGCGGAATCAGCCCCAGCATTTT.